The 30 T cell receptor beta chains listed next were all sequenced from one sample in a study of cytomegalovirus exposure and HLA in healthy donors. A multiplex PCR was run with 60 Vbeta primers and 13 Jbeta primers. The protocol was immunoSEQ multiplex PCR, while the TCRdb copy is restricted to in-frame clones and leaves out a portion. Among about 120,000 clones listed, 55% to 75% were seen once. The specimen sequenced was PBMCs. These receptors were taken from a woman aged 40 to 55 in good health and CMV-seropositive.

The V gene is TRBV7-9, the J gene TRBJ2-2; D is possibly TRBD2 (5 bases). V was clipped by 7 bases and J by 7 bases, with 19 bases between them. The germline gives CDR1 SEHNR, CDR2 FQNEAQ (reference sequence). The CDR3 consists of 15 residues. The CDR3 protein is CASNSLGSPYGELFF. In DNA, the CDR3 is TGTGCCAGCAACTCCCTGGGGAGCCCTTACGGGGAGCTGTTTTTT. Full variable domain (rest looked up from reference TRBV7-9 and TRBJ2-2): DTGVSQNPRHKITKRGQNVTFRCDPISEHNRLYWYRQTLGQGPEFLTYFQNEAQLEKSRLLSDRFSAERPKGSFSTLEIQRTEQGDSAMYLCASNSLGSPYGELFFGEGSRLTVL.

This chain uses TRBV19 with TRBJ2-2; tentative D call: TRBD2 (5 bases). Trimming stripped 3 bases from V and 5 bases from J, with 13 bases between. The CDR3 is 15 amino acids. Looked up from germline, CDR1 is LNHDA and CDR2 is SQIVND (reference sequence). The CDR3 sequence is CASSMGIRGTGELFF. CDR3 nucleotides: TGTGCCAGTAGTATGGGGATCCGGGGAACCGGGGAGCTGTTTTTT.

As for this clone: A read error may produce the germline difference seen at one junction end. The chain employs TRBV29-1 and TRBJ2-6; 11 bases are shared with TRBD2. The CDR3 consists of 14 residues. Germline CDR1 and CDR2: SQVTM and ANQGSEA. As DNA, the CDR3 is TGCAGCGTACTAGCGGGAGCTGGGGCCAACGTCCCGACTTTC. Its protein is CSVLAGAGANVPTF.

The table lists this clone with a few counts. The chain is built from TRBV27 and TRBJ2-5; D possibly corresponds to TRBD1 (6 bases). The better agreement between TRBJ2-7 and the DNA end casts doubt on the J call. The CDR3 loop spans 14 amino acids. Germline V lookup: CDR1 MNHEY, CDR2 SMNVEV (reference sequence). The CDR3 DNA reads TGTGCCAGCGGCCGAGGGGGTAACGCCTACGAGCAGTACTTC. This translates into CASGRGGNAYEQYF.

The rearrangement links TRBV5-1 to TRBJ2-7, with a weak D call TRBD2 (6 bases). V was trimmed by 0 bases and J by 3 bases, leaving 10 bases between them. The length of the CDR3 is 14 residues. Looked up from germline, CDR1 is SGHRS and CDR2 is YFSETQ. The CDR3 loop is CASSLERADYEQYF. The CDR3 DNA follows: TGCGCCAGCAGCTTGGAGCGGGCGGACTACGAGCAGTACTTC.

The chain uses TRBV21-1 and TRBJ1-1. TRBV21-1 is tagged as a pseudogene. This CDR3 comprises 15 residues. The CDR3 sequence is CASSISMRCDTEAFF. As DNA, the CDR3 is TGTGCCAGCAGCATATCAATGCGGTGTGACACTGAAGCTTTCTTT.

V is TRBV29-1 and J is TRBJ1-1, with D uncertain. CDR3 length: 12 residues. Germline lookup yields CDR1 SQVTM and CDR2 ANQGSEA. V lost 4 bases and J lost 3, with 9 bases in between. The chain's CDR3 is CSVVVSDTEAFF. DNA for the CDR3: TGCAGCGTTGTTGTCTCCGACACTGAAGCTTTCTTT.

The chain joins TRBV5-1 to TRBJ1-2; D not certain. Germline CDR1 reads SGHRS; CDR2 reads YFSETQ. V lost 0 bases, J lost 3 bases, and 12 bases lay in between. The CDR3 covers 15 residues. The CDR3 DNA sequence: TGCGCCAGCAGCTTGGGAGAGGGTTTCTACTATGGCTACACCTTC. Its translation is CASSLGEGFYYGYTF.

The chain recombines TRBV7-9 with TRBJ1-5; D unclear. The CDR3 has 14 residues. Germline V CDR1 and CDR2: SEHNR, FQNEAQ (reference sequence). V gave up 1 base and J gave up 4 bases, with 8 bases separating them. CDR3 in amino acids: CASSLGTDNQPQHF. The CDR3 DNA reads TGTGCCAGCAGCTTAGGAACTGATAATCAGCCCCAGCATTTT.

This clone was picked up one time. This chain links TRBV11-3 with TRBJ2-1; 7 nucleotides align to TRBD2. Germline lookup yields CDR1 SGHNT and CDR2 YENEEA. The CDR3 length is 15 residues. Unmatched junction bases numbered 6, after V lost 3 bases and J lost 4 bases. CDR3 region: CASSFGGGGYNEQFF. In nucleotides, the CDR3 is TGTGCCAGCAGCTTTGGTGGGGGGGGATACAATGAGCAGTTCTTC.

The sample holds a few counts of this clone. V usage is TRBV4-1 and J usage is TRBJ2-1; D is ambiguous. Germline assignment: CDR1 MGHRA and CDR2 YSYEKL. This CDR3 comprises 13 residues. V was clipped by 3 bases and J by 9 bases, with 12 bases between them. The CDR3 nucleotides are TGCGCCAGCAGCCAGAGTCTTTCGGGTGAGCAGTTCTTC. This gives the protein CASSQSLSGEQFF.

The CDR3 DNA sequence: TGTGCCAGCAGCCCCGGGAGGCGCTACACCTTC. Translation gives CASSPGRRYTF. This chain uses TRBV5-4 with TRBJ1-2; D remains ambiguous. The CDR3 loop spans 11 amino acids. Germline CDR1 and CDR2: SGHNT and YYREEE (reference sequence). V dropped 4 bases and J dropped 9 bases, with 10 bases sitting between them.

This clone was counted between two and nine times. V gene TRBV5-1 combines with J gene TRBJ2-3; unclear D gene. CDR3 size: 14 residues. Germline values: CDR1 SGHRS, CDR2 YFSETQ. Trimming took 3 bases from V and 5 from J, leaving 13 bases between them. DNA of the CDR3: TGCGCCAGCAGCTCCGCCCTCAGCGAAGATACGCAGTATTTT. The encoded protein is CASSSALSEDTQYF.

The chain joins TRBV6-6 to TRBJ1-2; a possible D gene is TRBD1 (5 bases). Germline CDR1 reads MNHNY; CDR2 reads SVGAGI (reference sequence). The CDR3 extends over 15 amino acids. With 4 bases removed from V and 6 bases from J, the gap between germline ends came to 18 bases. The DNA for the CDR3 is TGTGCCAGCAGTTCCCTGAGAGACAGCACTGATGGCTACACCTTC. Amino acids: CASSSLRDSTDGYTF.

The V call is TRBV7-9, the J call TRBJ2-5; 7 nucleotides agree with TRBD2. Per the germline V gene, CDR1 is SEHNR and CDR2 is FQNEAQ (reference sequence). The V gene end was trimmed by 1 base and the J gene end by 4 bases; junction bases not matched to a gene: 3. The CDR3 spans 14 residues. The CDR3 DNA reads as TGTGCCAGCAGCTTAGAGGCTAGCGGAGAGACCCAGTACTTC. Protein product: CASSLEASGETQYF. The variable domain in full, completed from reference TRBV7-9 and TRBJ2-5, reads DTGVSQNPRHKITKRGQNVTFRCDPISEHNRLYWYRQTLGQGPEFLTYFQNEAQLEKSRLLSDRFSAERPKGSFSTLEIQRTEQGDSAMYLCASSLEASGETQYFGPGTRLLVL.

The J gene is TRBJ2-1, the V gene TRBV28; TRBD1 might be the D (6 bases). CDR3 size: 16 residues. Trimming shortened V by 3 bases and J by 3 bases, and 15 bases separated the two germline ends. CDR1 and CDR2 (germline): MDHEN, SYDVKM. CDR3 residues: CASSFRRDKNYNEQFF. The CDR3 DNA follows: TGTGCCAGCAGTTTCCGACGGGACAAGAACTACAATGAGCAGTTCTTC.

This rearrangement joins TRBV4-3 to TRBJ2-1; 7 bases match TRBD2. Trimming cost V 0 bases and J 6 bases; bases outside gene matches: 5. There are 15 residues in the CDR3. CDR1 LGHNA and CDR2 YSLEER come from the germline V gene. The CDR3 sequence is CASSQDRDYRNEQFF. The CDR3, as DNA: TGCGCCAGCAGCCAAGATCGGGACTACCGCAATGAGCAGTTCTTC.

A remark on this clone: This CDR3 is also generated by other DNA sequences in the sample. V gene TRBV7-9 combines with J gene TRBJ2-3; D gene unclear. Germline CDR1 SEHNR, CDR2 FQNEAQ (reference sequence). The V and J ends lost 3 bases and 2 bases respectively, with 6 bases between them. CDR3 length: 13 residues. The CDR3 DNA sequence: TGTGCCAGCAGCTTGTCAGTCACAGATACGCAGTATTTT. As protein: CASSLSVTDTQYF.

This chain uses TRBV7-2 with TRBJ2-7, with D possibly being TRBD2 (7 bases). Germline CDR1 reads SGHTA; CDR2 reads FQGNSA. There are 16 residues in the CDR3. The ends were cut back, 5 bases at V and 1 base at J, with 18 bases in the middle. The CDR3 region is CASSVGGGETSYEQYF. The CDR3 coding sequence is TGTGCCAGCAGCGTCGGAGGGGGGGAAACTTCCTACGAGCAGTACTTC.

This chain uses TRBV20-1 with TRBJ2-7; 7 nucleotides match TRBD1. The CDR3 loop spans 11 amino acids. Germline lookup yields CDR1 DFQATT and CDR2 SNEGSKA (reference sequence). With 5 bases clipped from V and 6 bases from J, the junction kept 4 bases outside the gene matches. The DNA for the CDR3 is TGCAGTGCTTCTACAGGGGTCGAGCAGTACTTC. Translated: CSASTGVEQYF.

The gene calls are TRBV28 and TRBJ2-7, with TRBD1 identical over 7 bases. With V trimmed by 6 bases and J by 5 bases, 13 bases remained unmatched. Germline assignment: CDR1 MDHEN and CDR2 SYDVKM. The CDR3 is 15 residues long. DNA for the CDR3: TGTGCCAGCAGCCTCAAACCACAGGGGAAACACGAGCAGTACTTC. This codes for CASSLKPQGKHEQYF.

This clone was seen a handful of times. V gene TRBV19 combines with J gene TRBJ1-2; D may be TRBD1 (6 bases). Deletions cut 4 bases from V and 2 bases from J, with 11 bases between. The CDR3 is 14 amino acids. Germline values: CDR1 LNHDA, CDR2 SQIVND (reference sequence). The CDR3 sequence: CASSSSGVNYGYTF. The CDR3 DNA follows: TGTGCCAGTAGTAGCTCAGGGGTGAACTATGGCTACACCTTC.

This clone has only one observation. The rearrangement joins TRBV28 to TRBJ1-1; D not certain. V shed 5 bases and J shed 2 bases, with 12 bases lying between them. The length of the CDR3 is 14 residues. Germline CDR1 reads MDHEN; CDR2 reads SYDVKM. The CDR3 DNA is TGTGCCAGCAGTGGAGCCAACTTCAACACTGAAGCTTTCTTT. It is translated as CASSGANFNTEAFF.

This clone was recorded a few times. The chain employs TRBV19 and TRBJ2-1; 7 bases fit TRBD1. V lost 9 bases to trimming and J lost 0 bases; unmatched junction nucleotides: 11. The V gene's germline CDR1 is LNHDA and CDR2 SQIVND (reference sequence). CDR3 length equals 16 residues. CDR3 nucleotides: TGTGCCAGCAAGGGACAGCAACTATTCTCCTACAATGAGCAGTTCTTC. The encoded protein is CASKGQQLFSYNEQFF.

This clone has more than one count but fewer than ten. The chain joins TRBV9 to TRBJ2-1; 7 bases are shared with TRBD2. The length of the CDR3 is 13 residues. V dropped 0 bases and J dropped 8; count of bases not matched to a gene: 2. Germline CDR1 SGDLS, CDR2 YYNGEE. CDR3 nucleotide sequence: TGTGCCAGCAGCGTAGATGGGGGGGATGAGCAGTTCTTC. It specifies CASSVDGGDEQFF.

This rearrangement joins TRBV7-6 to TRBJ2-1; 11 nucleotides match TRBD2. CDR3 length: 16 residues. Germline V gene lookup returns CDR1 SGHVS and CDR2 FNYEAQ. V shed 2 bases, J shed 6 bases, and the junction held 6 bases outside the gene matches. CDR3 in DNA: TGTGCCAGCAGCTTACTAACTAGCGGGAGTTTCAATGAGCAGTTCTTC. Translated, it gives CASSLLTSGSFNEQFF.

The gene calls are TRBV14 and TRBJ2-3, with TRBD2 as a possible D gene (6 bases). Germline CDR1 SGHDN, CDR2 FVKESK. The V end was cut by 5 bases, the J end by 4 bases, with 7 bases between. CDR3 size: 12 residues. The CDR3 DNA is TGTGCCAGCAGCGAGCGGGCAGATACGCAGTATTTT. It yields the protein CASSERADTQYF.

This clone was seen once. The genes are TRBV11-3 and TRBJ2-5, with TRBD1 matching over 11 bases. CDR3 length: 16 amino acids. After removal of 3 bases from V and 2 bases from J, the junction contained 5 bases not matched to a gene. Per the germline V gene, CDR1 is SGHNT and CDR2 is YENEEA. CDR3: CASSFGTGGGQETQYF. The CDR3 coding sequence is TGTGCCAGCAGCTTTGGGACAGGGGGTGGTCAAGAGACCCAGTACTTC.

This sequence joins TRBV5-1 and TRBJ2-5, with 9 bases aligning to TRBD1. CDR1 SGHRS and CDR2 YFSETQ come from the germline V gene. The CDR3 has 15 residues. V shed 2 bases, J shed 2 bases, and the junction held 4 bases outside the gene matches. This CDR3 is CASSFYGTGQETQYF. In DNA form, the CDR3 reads TGCGCCAGCAGCTTTTATGGGACAGGGCAAGAGACCCAGTACTTC.

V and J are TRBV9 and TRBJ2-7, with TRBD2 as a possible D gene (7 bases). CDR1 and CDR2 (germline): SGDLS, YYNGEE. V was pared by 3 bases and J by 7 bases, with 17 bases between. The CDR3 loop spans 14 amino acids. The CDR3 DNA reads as TGTGCCAGCAGCGGACCCCCAGGGAGGGGGGAGCAGTACTTC. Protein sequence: CASSGPPGRGEQYF.